Reported below is one T cell receptor (beta chain). This entry comes from a study of control samples from healthy donors and cancer patients. Germline CDR1 is SGDLS and CDR2 is YYNGEE. Trimming shortened V by 8 bases and J by 10 bases, and 18 bases separated the two germline ends. The CDR3 totals 12 residues. Using immunoSEQ multiplex PCR, the repertoire was profiled, and TCRdb retains in-frame clones only, with some absent. The sample carries tens of thousands of clones, about 87% recorded once. The TCR was taken from a woman aged 60-70 years with head and neck cancer. The rearrangement links TRBV9 to TRBJ1-2; possibly TRBD1 for D (5 bases). The sample consisted of PBMCs. As DNA, the CDR3 is TGTGCCAGTCAAAAATCGGGGGGAGTCTACACCTTC. It specifies CASQKSGGVYTF.